This is a list of T cell receptor beta chains from one sample in a study of control samples from healthy donors and cancer patients. Sequenced by immunoSEQ multiplex PCR; TCRdb stores in-frame clones only, minus some. The sample carries roughly 76,000 clones, 80% to 95% recorded once. Sequencing used PBMCs. The receptor set was obtained from a woman between 35 and 50 years old with lung cancer. Both conserved end residues are part of each CDR3. D genes are given only for firm matches. The size field is filled for only some rows; it gives once, few, many or a size class.

cdr3_nt	cdr3_aa	j_call	v_call	clone_size	d_call
TGTGCCAGCAGCTTCGGAGAAGAAAAACTGTTTTTT	CASSFGEEKLFF	TRBJ1-4	TRBV7-9	-	-
TGTGCCAGCTCAGACAGTAACTATGGCTACACCTTC	CASSDSNYGYTF	TRBJ1-2	TRBV18	-	-
TGTGCCTGGAGTGTAAGGGGGACAGGGGGGACCGGGGAGCTGTTTTTT	CAWSVRGTGGTGELFF	TRBJ2-2	TRBV30	-	TRBD1
TGTGCCAGCAGGCCTGCTCCCGGGAGCACTGAAGCTTTCTTT	CASRPAPGSTEAFF	TRBJ1-1	TRBV28	-	-
TGTGCCCTACTAAACCGACAGACCAGAGCCGAGCAGTTCTTC	CALLNRQTRAEQFF	TRBJ2-1	TRBV30	once	-
TGTGCCAGCAGCTATCGGAATGAGCAGTTCTTC	CASSYRNEQFF	TRBJ2-1	TRBV12-3/TRBV12-4	-	-
TGTGCCAGCAGTTTACGAGTTTGGGCGCAGAGTAATGAAAAACTGTTTTTT	CASSLRVWAQSNEKLFF	TRBJ1-4	TRBV28	-	-
TGTGCCAGCAGCTTCGGACAGGGAAACTATGGCTACACCTTC	CASSFGQGNYGYTF	TRBJ1-2	TRBV5-5	-	TRBD1
TGTGCCAGCAGCTTAACGATCGGCTACGAGCAGTACTTC	CASSLTIGYEQYF	TRBJ2-7	TRBV13	-	-
TGCGCCAGCCAGACAGGGGGTGAAGCTTTCTTT	CASQTGGEAFF	TRBJ1-1	TRBV10-2	-	TRBD1
TGTGCCAGCAGCTTATTACCTACTGGGAAGGCGGATGGCTACACCTTC	CASSLLPTGKADGYTF	TRBJ1-2	TRBV11-2	once	-
TGCGCCAGCAGCTGGACCACCGGGACTAGAGATCGGCACACAGATACGCAGTATTTT	CASSWTTGTRDRHTDTQYF	TRBJ2-3	TRBV5-1	-	TRBD2
TGCGCCAGCAGCGCATCGACAGGGTTCGAGCAGTACTTC	CASSASTGFEQYF	TRBJ2-7	TRBV5-1	-	TRBD1
TGTGCCAGTAGAGAAGGCCGTAACACCCTGACTGAAGCTTTCTTT	CASREGRNTLTEAFF	TRBJ1-1	TRBV19	-	-
TGTGCCTGGAGTGTAGGGACCGAAATAAGCTTC	CAWSVGTEISF	TRBJ1-2	TRBV30	-	-
TGTGCCAGCAGTTTATTGGGGGAGACAATCTATGGCTACACCTTC	CASSLLGETIYGYTF	TRBJ1-2	TRBV27	-	-